The 27 T cell receptor beta chains reported below all come from one sample, sequenced in a study of blood T cells in healthy people across ages (dated by TCRdb to 2013 to 2016). The library was obtained by 5' RACE. Sequencing relied on an Illumina HiSeq 2500. A second PCR of about 7 to 12 cycles was run with a J-beta primer mix and a sample-barcoded 5' primer. Using fastp trimming at Q25 and MiXCR clonotype assembly, TCRdb reanalyzed the public sequencing data and kept in-frame beta chains. All rows with the same CDR3 protein become a single entry with the most common DNA and genes. This sample gives around 1,500,000 distinct CDR3 sequences in total; over 25% of them show up just once. The ten largest clones represent 7% to 9% of the sample. Sequenced sample: blood. These receptors were collected from a woman in her thirties in good health.

This sequence joins TRBV4-3 and TRBJ1-3; D is unresolved. Between the trimmed V and J ends, which lost 0 bases and 2 bases, there was a span of 14 bases. This CDR3 region has 17 residues. Per germline, CDR1 LGHNA and CDR2 YSLEER. The CDR3 DNA reads as TGCGCCAGCAGCCAAGATGTGGCCAGACCCGCTGGAAACACCATATATTTT. Translated: CASSQDVARPAGNTIYF.

In DNA, the CDR3 is TGCAGCGTTGAAGTTAGTGATGAAAAACTGTTTTTT. Amino acids: CSVEVSDEKLFF. The gene calls are TRBV29-1 and TRBJ1-4; D is ambiguous. V was shortened by 1 base and J by 6 bases, with 6 bases between the two germline ends. The CDR3 covers 12 residues. Germline loops: CDR1 SQVTM, CDR2 ANQGSEA.

In this sample, this clonotype turned up many times. This chain connects TRBV7-8 to TRBJ2-3; D call uncertain. The V gene lost 4 bases and the J gene lost 6 bases, with 8 bases spanning the gap. The CDR3 spans 12 residues. The germline V gene encodes CDR1 SGHVS and CDR2 FQNEAQ. CDR3 sequence: CASSSESDTQYF. Here the CDR3 DNA reads TGTGCCAGCAGCTCGGAGTCGGATACGCAGTATTTT.

This clonotype was observed at least ten times. The chain is built from TRBV7-2 and TRBJ2-1, with 7 bases lining up with TRBD2. Per the germline V gene, CDR1 is SGHTA and CDR2 is FQGNSA. This CDR3 contains 18 residues. V shed 4 bases and J 3 bases; nucleotides not matched to a gene: 15. The CDR3 sequence: CASSSPDLAVSRYNEQFF. In nucleotides, the CDR3 is TGTGCCAGCAGCTCCCCCGACCTAGCGGTTAGCCGCTACAATGAGCAGTTCTTC.

The chain uses TRBV27 and TRBJ2-7; the D gene is possibly TRBD2 (5 bases). Trimming left V 6 bases short and J 7 bases short, with 22 bases between. This CDR3 region has 15 residues. CDR1 MNHEY and CDR2 SMNVEV come from the germline V gene (reference sequence). The CDR3 nucleotides are TGTGCCAGCAGCCCCCACGGCAGCCCGAGGGTGGAGCAGTACTTC. It translates to CASSPHGSPRVEQYF.

V is TRBV9 and J is TRBJ1-1; the D gene is possibly TRBD1 (5 bases). The CDR3 runs to 15 residues. The germline gives CDR1 SGDLS, CDR2 YYNGEE. V was clipped by 4 bases and J by 3 bases, with 16 bases between them. The CDR3 region is CASSPHRGWDTEAFF. The CDR3, as DNA: TGTGCCAGCAGCCCCCACCGGGGGTGGGACACTGAAGCTTTCTTT.

This sequence joins TRBV5-1 and TRBJ1-1; D not resolved. The germline V gene has CDR1 SGHRS and CDR2 YFSETQ. The V and J ends lost 0 bases and 5 bases respectively, with 8 bases between them. The CDR3 runs 13 residues. Written as DNA, the CDR3 is TGCGCCAGCAGCTTGGAATTTGGGACTGAAGCTTTCTTT. Amino acid sequence: CASSLEFGTEAFF.

The chain joins TRBV10-3 to TRBJ2-7, with 7 bases identical to TRBD1. The V segment lost 7 bases and the J segment 3 bases; nucleotides outside the gene matches: 12. The CDR3 covers 15 residues. Germline V CDR1 and CDR2: ENHRY, SYGVKD. The CDR3 bases are TGTGCCATCAAATCATCGACAGGGACGAGCTACGAGCAGTACTTC. Translation gives CAIKSSTGTSYEQYF.

This clonotype was found a few times. The V gene is TRBV7-2, the J gene TRBJ2-7; D is possibly TRBD1 (6 bases). Trimming removed 4 bases from V and 2 bases from J, with 9 bases in between. CDR1 is SGHTA, CDR2 FQGNSA, per germline. This CDR3 comprises 13 residues. As DNA, the CDR3 is TGTGCCAGCAGCTCGAACAGGGCCTACGAGCAGTACTTC. Amino acids: CASSSNRAYEQYF.

The V gene is TRBV12-3 or TRBV12-4, the J gene TRBJ1-2; TRBD1 matches 7 bases. CDR3 length: 14 residues. The ends lost 5 bases at V and 8 bases at J; junction bases unmatched: 11. The CDR3 sequence: CASSATGDRGGYTF. DNA of the CDR3: TGTGCCAGCAGTGCAACAGGGGACCGGGGCGGCTACACCTTC.

The chain recombines TRBV7-2 with TRBJ1-2, with TRBD1 as a possible D gene (5 bases). Germline CDR1 and CDR2: SGHTA and FQGNSA. There are 13 residues in the CDR3. The V and J ends lost 6 bases and 4 bases respectively, with 12 bases between them. CDR3: CASSSGPPYGYTF. CDR3 nucleotides: TGTGCCAGCAGTTCGGGACCGCCCTATGGCTACACCTTC.

This clonotype has a handful of counts. The V gene is TRBV7-2, the J gene TRBJ2-7; either TRBD1 or TRBD2 may supply D (5 bases each). Germline loops: CDR1 SGHTA, CDR2 FQGNSA. The CDR3 consists of 16 residues. The V gene lost 1 base and the J gene lost 0 bases, with 13 bases spanning the gap. The CDR3 bases are TGTGCCAGCAGCTTAGGGCTCGGGACCTTCTCCTACGAGCAGTACTTC. Translation gives CASSLGLGTFSYEQYF.

This clonotype was counted ten times or more. The rearrangement joins TRBV12-3 or TRBV12-4 to TRBJ2-7; perhaps TRBD1 as D (6 bases). Trimming cost V 4 bases and J 6 bases, with 10 bases left between them. The CDR3 contains 12 residues. CDR3 residues: CASSSGTTEQYF. In nucleotides, the CDR3 is TGTGCCAGCAGTTCCGGGACAACCGAGCAGTACTTC.

The chain uses TRBV14 and TRBJ2-1; 10 bases line up with TRBD2. After removal of 0 bases from V and 7 bases from J, the junction contained 6 bases not matched to a gene. The CDR3 loop spans 16 amino acids. Germline V CDR1 and CDR2: SGHDN, FVKESK. The CDR3 DNA is TGTGCCAGCAGCCAAGAGAGGGGACTAGCGTTTAATGAGCAGTTCTTC. It specifies CASSQERGLAFNEQFF.

The chain couples TRBV4-3 to TRBJ2-7, with unresolved D. This CDR3 comprises 13 residues. Trimming shortened V by 0 bases and J by 5 bases, and 8 bases separated the two germline ends. Germline values: CDR1 LGHNA, CDR2 YSLEER. In nucleotides, the CDR3 is TGCGCCAGCAGCCAAGACCCGGCGAACGAGCAGTACTTC. This encodes CASSQDPANEQYF.

V gene TRBV5-1 combines with J gene TRBJ1-1; weak D call: TRBD1 (6 bases). CDR1 SGHRS and CDR2 YFSETQ come from the germline V gene. This CDR3 has 16 residues. Between the trimmed V and J ends, which lost 2 bases and 1 base, there was a span of 15 bases. For the CDR3, the DNA is TGCGCCAGCAGCTTAATTGCCGGGACACCGAACACTGAAGCTTTCTTT. It specifies CASSLIAGTPNTEAFF.

The genes are TRBV5-5 and TRBJ1-2; 7 nucleotides match TRBD1. CDR3 length: 15 amino acids. Trimming at V came to 0 bases and at J to 3 bases, leaving 5 bases not matched to a gene. Germline V CDR1 and CDR2: SGHKS, YYEKEE (reference sequence). The CDR3 DNA is TGTGCCAGCAGCTTGGGGACAGGAGAACACTATGGCTACACCTTC. Residues: CASSLGTGEHYGYTF.

The chain employs TRBV30 and TRBJ1-1; D perhaps matches TRBD1 (5 bases). V gave up 2 bases and J gave up 10 bases, with 14 bases separating them. CDR1 GTSNPN and CDR2 SVGIG come from the germline V gene (reference sequence). CDR3 size: 12 residues. CDR3 sequence: CAWSIPGRGAFF. The CDR3 nucleotides are TGTGCCTGGAGTATCCCAGGGCGCGGAGCTTTCTTT.

This clonotype was picked up many times. The V gene is TRBV20-1, the J gene TRBJ2-1; 11 bases are shared with TRBD2. The CDR3 is made up of 15 amino acids. The V and J ends lost 5 bases and 9 bases, in that order; junction bases with no gene match: 12. Germline-derived CDR1 and CDR2 are DFQATT and SNEGSKA (reference sequence). The CDR3 DNA reads TGCAGTGCTCAGAGTCCCTCTAGCGGGGGGCGTGAGCAGTTCTTC. It translates to CSAQSPSSGGREQFF.

This chain uses TRBV7-9 with TRBJ2-5, with D unclear. Trimming stripped 1 base from V and 5 bases from J, with 8 bases between. This CDR3 contains 13 residues. Germline lookup yields CDR1 SEHNR and CDR2 FQNEAQ (reference sequence). In DNA, the CDR3 is TGTGCCAGCAGCTTAGTCGCGGCGGAGACCCAGTACTTC. Translation: CASSLVAAETQYF.

In its sample, this clonotype was seen many times. An end of the junction differs from the germline gene, which may be a read error. This chain links TRBV5-1 with TRBJ2-7; D is unresolved. This CDR3 is 13 amino acids long. Germline assignment: CDR1 SGHRS and CDR2 YFSETQ. CDR3 sequence reads: CASSLADTYAQYF. CDR3 nucleotides: TGCGCCAGCAGCTTGGCCGATACCTACGCGCAGTACTTC.

The V call is TRBV5-1, the J call TRBJ2-3; possibly TRBD1 or TRBD2 for D (5 bases each). Trimming removed 4 bases at V and 4 bases at J, with 16 bases between. The CDR3 covers 15 residues. The germline CDR1 and CDR2 sequences are SGHRS and YFSETQ. In DNA form, the CDR3 reads TGCGCCAGCAGCGTCGGGGCCAGCAGCGCAGATACGCAGTATTTT. This gives the protein CASSVGASSADTQYF.

This clonotype occurred many times. This chain uses TRBV29-1 with TRBJ1-2; 7 positions agree with TRBD1. Germline trimming cut 1 base from V and 6 bases from J; bases unmatched to any gene: 2. CDR3 length equals 12 residues. CDR1 and CDR2 from the germline V gene are SQVTM and ANQGSEA. The CDR3 reads CSVEGQGDGYTF. CDR3 nucleotides: TGCAGCGTTGAAGGACAGGGAGATGGCTACACCTTC.

J is TRBJ2-1 and V is TRBV7-2; 8 bases align to TRBD2. The ends lost 1 base at V and 2 bases at J; junction bases unmatched: 4. There are 16 residues in the CDR3. Germline loops: CDR1 SGHTA, CDR2 FQGNSA. CDR3 nucleotide sequence: TGTGCCAGCAGCTTAGGCTGGCGGGGGGCCTACAATGAGCAGTTCTTC. Translation: CASSLGWRGAYNEQFF. Based on the CDR3 plus reference TRBV7-2 and TRBJ2-1, the full variable domain is GAGVSQSPSNKVTEKGKDVELRCDPISGHTALYWYRQSLGQGLEFLIYFQGNSAPDKSGLPSDRFSAERTGGSVSTLTIQRTQQEDSAVYLCASSLGWRGAYNEQFFGPGTRLTVL.

This clonotype has a count of ten or more. One end of the junction varies from germline; a read error may be responsible. The V call is TRBV4-1, the J call TRBJ2-4, with 10 bases fitting TRBD1. Germline lookup yields CDR1 MGHRA and CDR2 YSYEKL. This CDR3 is 13 amino acids long. The CDR3 here is CASSLDGTGEQYF. For the CDR3, the DNA is TGTGCCAGCAGCTTAGACGGGACAGGGGAGCAGTACTTC.

This clonotype was detected only once. The chain uses TRBV28 and TRBJ2-5, with TRBD2 as a possible D gene (7 bases). The germline gives CDR1 MDHEN, CDR2 SYDVKM. There are 14 residues in the CDR3. Trimming took off 6 bases at V and 11 bases at J, with 22 bases between the two ends. The CDR3 nucleotides read TGTGCCAGCAGAGGGGGGGACGCTAAGGATGAGCAGTACTTC. Translating it yields CASRGGDAKDEQYF.

The chain combines TRBV7-9 with TRBJ1-2; 7 bases align to TRBD1. After removal of 6 bases from V and 8 bases from J, the junction contained 12 bases not matched to a gene. In germline, CDR1 is SEHNR, CDR2 FQNEAQ (reference sequence). The CDR3 is 14 residues long. The CDR3 DNA sequence: TGTGCCAGCAGTTTCCCCCGAGGGACAGAAGGCTACACCTTC. Translating it yields CASSFPRGTEGYTF. The whole variable domain, filled in from reference TRBV7-9 and TRBJ1-2, reads DTGVSQNPRHKITKRGQNVTFRCDPISEHNRLYWYRQTLGQGPEFLTYFQNEAQLEKSRLLSDRFSAERPKGSFSTLEIQRTEQGDSAMYLCASSFPRGTEGYTFGSGTRLTVV.